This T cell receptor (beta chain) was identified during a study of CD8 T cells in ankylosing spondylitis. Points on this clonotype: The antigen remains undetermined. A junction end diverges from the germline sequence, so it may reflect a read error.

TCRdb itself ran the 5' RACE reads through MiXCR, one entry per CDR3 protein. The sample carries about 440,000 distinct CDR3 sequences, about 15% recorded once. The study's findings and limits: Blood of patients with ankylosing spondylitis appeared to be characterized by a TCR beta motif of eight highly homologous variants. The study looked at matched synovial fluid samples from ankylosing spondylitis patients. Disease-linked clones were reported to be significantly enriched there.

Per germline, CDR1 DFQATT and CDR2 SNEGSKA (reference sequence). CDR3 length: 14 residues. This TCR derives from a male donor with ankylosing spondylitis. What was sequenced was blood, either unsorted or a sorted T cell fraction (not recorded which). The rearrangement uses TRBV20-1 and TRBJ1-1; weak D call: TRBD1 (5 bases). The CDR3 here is CSARDGRGIPEAFF. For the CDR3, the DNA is TGCAGTGCCAGAGATGGCCGGGGGATCCCTGAAGCTTTCTTT.